The 27 T cell receptor beta chains presented below share a single source sample, sequenced in a study of chemoradiotherapy in HPV16-positive cancers. The repertoire was sequenced with immunoSEQ multiplex PCR; TCRdb's copy has only in-frame clones and lacks some. The table has 2,500 to 4,000 clones, more than 85% seen once; the top ten hold around 3.6%. The source was tumor tissue, collected from a patient who underwent chemoradiotherapy. These receptors were collected from a human donor with HPV-associated anogenital cancer.

The chain combines TRBV7-9 with TRBJ2-1; no clear D. V lost 4 bases, J lost 10 bases, and 8 bases lay in between. From germline, CDR1 is SEHNR and CDR2 FQNEAQ (reference sequence). The CDR3 consists of 11 residues. The DNA of the CDR3 is TGTGCCAGCAGCTATCTGACGGAGCAGTTCTTC. It translates to CASSYLTEQFF.

The chain recombines TRBV30 with TRBJ1-2, with unresolved D. Germline V CDR1 and CDR2: GTSNPN, SVGIG (reference sequence). The germline V and J ends were trimmed by 0 bases and 4 bases, with 12 bases remaining between them. This CDR3 region has 14 residues. CDR3 DNA sequence: TGTGCCTGGAGTGTATCGGGGTACAGCTATGGCTACACCTTC. It yields the protein CAWSVSGYSYGYTF.

CDR3 sequence: CASSQDRGTGTDTQYF. The CDR3 nucleotides read TGTGCCAGCAGCCAAGATCGCGGGACAGGGACAGATACGCAGTATTTT. The J gene is TRBJ2-3, the V gene TRBV4-2; 9 bases fit TRBD1. The CDR3 is 16 residues long. V lost 0 bases to trimming and J lost 3 bases; unmatched junction nucleotides: 4. CDR1 and CDR2 from the germline V gene are LGHNA and YNFKEQ.

This chain links TRBV4-1 with TRBJ1-2, with TRBD1 matching 7 bases. V lost 2 bases, J lost 4 bases, and 1 base stayed unmatched. Looked up from germline, CDR1 is MGHRA and CDR2 is YSYEKL. The CDR3 is 13 residues long. The CDR3 DNA reads TGCGCCAGCAGCCAACCAGGGGGCTATGGCTACACCTTC. Its translation is CASSQPGGYGYTF.

The chain couples TRBV7-2 to TRBJ2-3; D assignment may be TRBD1 or TRBD2 (6 bases each). Between the trimmed V and J ends, which lost 2 bases and 2 bases, there was a span of 14 bases. This CDR3 comprises 16 residues. Germline V gives CDR1 SGHTA, CDR2 FQGNSA. CDR3 DNA sequence: TGTGCCAGCAGCTTAAGGGGGGCAGACAACACAGATACGCAGTATTTT. Translating gives CASSLRGADNTDTQYF.

The chain carries TRBV27 and TRBJ1-2; maybe TRBD1 (5 bases). This CDR3 contains 14 residues. The germline V gene encodes CDR1 MNHEY and CDR2 SMNVEV (reference sequence). V lost 7 bases and J 2 bases, leaving 14 bases between the germline ends. CDR3 sequence: CASTSGGTNYGYTF. The CDR3, as DNA: TGTGCCAGCACCTCGGGAGGGACCAACTATGGCTACACCTTC.

V gene TRBV19 combines with J gene TRBJ1-5; 10 positions match TRBD1. V was pared by 6 bases and J by 9 bases, with 11 bases of the junction left unmatched. CDR1 is LNHDA and CDR2 is SQIVND in the germline V gene (reference sequence). This CDR3 spans 15 amino acids. CDR3 DNA sequence: TGTGCCAGTAGCCCCGGGACAGGGGCTTATCGGCCCCAGCATTTT. This sequence encodes CASSPGTGAYRPQHF.

The chain has TRBV11-2 and TRBJ2-7, with 7 bases matching TRBD1. CDR3 length equals 14 residues. J gave up 4 bases and V 5 bases, and 8 bases lay outside the gene matches. CDR1 is SGHAT and CDR2 is FQNNGV in the germline V gene. DNA for the CDR3: TGTGCCAGCAGCACCTGGACAGGTGAATACGAGCAGTACTTC. Translating it yields CASSTWTGEYEQYF.

The chain combines TRBV25-1 with TRBJ1-4; 11 bases match TRBD1. Germline values: CDR1 MGHDK, CDR2 SYGVNS. V shed 1 base, J shed 8 bases, and the junction held 9 bases outside the gene matches. The CDR3 has 17 residues. The CDR3 loop is CASSELRRDRGREKLFF. In DNA form, the CDR3 reads TGTGCCAGCAGTGAATTGCGGAGGGACAGGGGGAGGGAAAAACTGTTTTTT.

V is TRBV5-1 and J is TRBJ2-7, with TRBD1 matching over 7 bases. J was trimmed by 5 bases and V by 4 bases; bases with no gene match: 9. Germline V lookup: CDR1 SGHRS, CDR2 YFSETQ. The CDR3 is 14 residues long. Written as DNA, the CDR3 is TGCGCCAGCAGCCCCGGGACAGCGACTGACGAGCAGTACTTC. Translating gives CASSPGTATDEQYF.

This clone has just a few counts. The rearrangement joins TRBV5-6 to TRBJ1-1; D remains unclear. The CDR3 length is 16 residues. The ends were cut back, 0 bases at V and 0 bases at J, with 12 bases in the middle. Germline V gives CDR1 SGHDT, CDR2 YYEEEE. The CDR3 loop is CASSLGGGLVNTEAFF. CDR3 DNA sequence: TGTGCCAGCAGCTTGGGCGGAGGGTTGGTGAACACTGAAGCTTTCTTT.

V is TRBV5-1 and J is TRBJ2-7; TRBD1 might be the D (5 bases). The CDR3 runs 14 residues. Germline loops: CDR1 SGHRS, CDR2 YFSETQ. Trimming removed 0 bases from V and 3 bases from J, with 10 bases in between. The DNA of the CDR3 is TGCGCCAGCAGCTTGGATGGGGCAGGCTACGAGCAGTACTTC. Its translation is CASSLDGAGYEQYF.

The chain employs TRBV6-5 and TRBJ2-2, with D perhaps matching TRBD2 (5 bases). Germline assignment: CDR1 MNHEY and CDR2 SVGAGI. Between the trimmed V and J ends, which lost 11 bases and 7 bases, there was a span of 17 bases. The CDR3 has 13 amino acids. The CDR3 sequence is CAARRTGNGELFF. The CDR3 DNA reads as TGTGCCGCCCGGCGGACGGGGAACGGGGAGCTGTTTTTT.

The chain combines TRBV12-2 with TRBJ1-2; the table's D gene call, TRBD1, was not cross checked with the DNA. TRBV12-2 is deemed a pseudogene. The CDR3 runs 15 residues. The CDR3 is CASRPSPGGDYGYTF. For the CDR3, the DNA is TGTGCAAGTCGCCCCTCCCCAGGGGGCGACTATGGCTACACCTTC.

The genes are TRBV7-2 and TRBJ2-4; tentative D call: TRBD1 (5 bases). This CDR3 is built from 15 residues. Per germline, CDR1 SGHTA and CDR2 FQGNSA. Trimming took 5 bases from V and 0 from J, leaving 11 bases between them. The CDR3 DNA reads TGTGCCAGCAGCCCCGTACAGGTAGCCAAAAACATTCAGTACTTC. Translated: CASSPVQVAKNIQYF.

The chain employs TRBV5-1 and TRBJ2-1; D tentatively fits TRBD1 or TRBD2 (5 bases each). The CDR3 is made up of 13 amino acids. Per germline, CDR1 SGHRS and CDR2 YFSETQ. V was shortened by 9 bases and J by 1 base, with 11 bases between the two germline ends. DNA for the CDR3: TGCGCCACCAGTGGGGGTTCCTACAATGAGCAGTTCTTC. Its protein is CATSGGSYNEQFF.

The DNA for the CDR3 is TGTGCCAGCAGCCCTAAGCGGGAGAGTAGTGGCGGGGAGCTGTTTTTT. Its translation: CASSPKRESSGGELFF. The chain combines TRBV7-3 with TRBJ2-2; 8 bases align to TRBD2. V lost 5 bases, J lost 7 bases, and 12 bases stayed unmatched. Germline lookup yields CDR1 SGHTA and CDR2 FQGTGA. This CDR3 region has 16 residues.

The rearrangement joins TRBV11-3 to TRBJ1-1; 7 bases line up with TRBD1. Germline loops: CDR1 SGHNT, CDR2 YENEEA. The V and J ends lost 3 bases and 5 bases, in that order; junction bases with no gene match: 9. The length of the CDR3 is 15 residues. The CDR3 DNA is TGTGCCAGCAGCTTGCACGGGGCAGGGGGAACTGAAGCTTTCTTT. Residues: CASSLHGAGGTEAFF.

This chain connects TRBV5-6 to TRBJ2-3; D assignment may be TRBD1 or TRBD2 (5 bases each). Germline loops: CDR1 SGHDT, CDR2 YYEEEE. The V and J ends lost 2 bases and 1 base respectively, with 8 bases between them. There are 14 residues in the CDR3. CDR3 residues: CASSFRDGTDTQYF. The CDR3 nucleotides are TGTGCCAGCAGCTTTCGGGACGGCACAGATACGCAGTATTTT.

In DNA form, the CDR3 reads TGTGCCAGCTCACCACAGGACAGGGGAAGCACTTCACCCCTCCACTTT. Its protein product is CASSPQDRGSTSPLHF. This rearrangement joins TRBV18 to TRBJ1-6; 9 positions match TRBD1. The J segment lost 9 bases and the V segment lost 1 base, leaving 7 bases of the junction unmatched. CDR1 and CDR2 from the germline V gene are KGHSH and LQKENI. The CDR3 spans 16 residues.

The chain is built from TRBV5-5 and TRBJ2-7, with D maybe TRBD1 (6 bases). The CDR3 sequence is 17 residues long. The V end lost 1 base, the J end lost 2 bases, and 19 bases lay between the germline ends. Per the germline V gene, CDR1 is SGHKS and CDR2 is YYEKEE (reference sequence). This CDR3 is CASSLSTGQYQTYEQYF. The CDR3, as DNA: TGTGCCAGCAGCTTGAGCACAGGGCAATACCAAACCTACGAGCAGTACTTC. Drawing the rest from reference TRBV5-5 and TRBJ2-7, the complete variable domain is DAGVTQSPTHLIKTRGQQVTLRCSPISGHKSVSWYQQVLGQGPQFIFQYYEKEERGRGNFPDRFSARQFPNYSSELNVNALLLGDSALYLCASSLSTGQYQTYEQYFGPGTRLTVT.

The rearrangement links TRBV27 to TRBJ2-2; D not resolved. CDR3 length: 13 residues. Trimming stripped 5 bases from V and 3 bases from J, with 7 bases between. Germline V gene data show CDR1 as MNHEY and CDR2 as SMNVEV (reference sequence). CDR3 nucleotide sequence: TGTGCCAGCAGTACGACCTACACCGGGGAGCTGTTTTTT. Its translation: CASSTTYTGELFF.

The chain is built from TRBV2 and TRBJ1-5, with D unresolved. This CDR3 has 16 amino acids. Trimming removed 6 bases from V and 6 bases from J, with 21 bases in between. Germline V gives CDR1 SNHLY, CDR2 FYNNEI. The CDR3 is CASSLGAIRGGQPQHF. CDR3 in DNA: TGTGCCAGCAGCCTAGGAGCGATCAGAGGAGGTCAGCCCCAGCATTTT.

V is TRBV11-2 and J is TRBJ1-1; D not resolved. In germline, CDR1 is SGHAT, CDR2 FQNNGV. CDR3 length: 14 residues. The ends were cut back, 2 bases at V and 2 bases at J, with 9 bases in the middle. DNA of the CDR3: TGTGCCAGCAGCTTAAGCCGGCTTAACACTGAAGCTTTCTTT. This translates into CASSLSRLNTEAFF.

V is TRBV5-7 and J is TRBJ2-7, with D possibly matching TRBD1 (6 bases). TRBV5-7 is annotated as an ORF whose role is uncertain. The CDR3 spans 18 residues. Trimming left V 0 bases short and J 5 bases short, with 24 bases between. The CDR3 loop is CASSLGANRVRLGNEQYF. In DNA form, the CDR3 reads TGTGCCAGCAGCTTGGGGGCCAACAGGGTCCGTCTTGGGAACGAGCAGTACTTC.

V usage is TRBV27 and J usage is TRBJ2-1, with D possibly being TRBD2 (6 bases). This CDR3 has 15 residues. Trimming shortened V by 3 bases and J by 2 bases, and 11 bases separated the two germline ends. In germline, CDR1 is MNHEY, CDR2 SMNVEV (reference sequence). The CDR3 is CASSFRRGAYNEQFF. The CDR3 region has the DNA TGTGCCAGCAGTTTCCGGCGGGGTGCCTACAATGAGCAGTTCTTC.

The chain carries TRBV14 and TRBJ2-1; 14 nucleotides match TRBD2. Per germline, CDR1 SGHDN and CDR2 FVKESK. This CDR3 region has 18 residues. After removal of 4 bases from V and 5 bases from J, the junction contained 10 bases not matched to a gene. CDR3 amino acids: CASSLRPGLAGAHNEQFF. CDR3 bases: TGTGCCAGCAGCCTCAGACCGGGACTAGCGGGGGCGCACAATGAGCAGTTCTTC.